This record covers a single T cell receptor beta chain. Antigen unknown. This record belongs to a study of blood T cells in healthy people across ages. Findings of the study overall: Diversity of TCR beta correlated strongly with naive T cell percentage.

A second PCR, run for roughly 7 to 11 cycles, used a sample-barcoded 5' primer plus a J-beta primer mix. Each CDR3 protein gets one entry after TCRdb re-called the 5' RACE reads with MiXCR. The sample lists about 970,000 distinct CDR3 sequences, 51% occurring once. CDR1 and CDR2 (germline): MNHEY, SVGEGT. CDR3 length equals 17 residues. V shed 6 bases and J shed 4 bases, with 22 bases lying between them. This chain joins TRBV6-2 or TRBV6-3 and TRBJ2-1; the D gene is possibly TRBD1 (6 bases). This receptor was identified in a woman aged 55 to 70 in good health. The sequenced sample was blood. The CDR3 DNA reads TGTGCCAGCAGCCCCCTCCCCGGGACAAGGGGTTACAATGAGCAGTTCTTC. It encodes CASSPLPGTRGYNEQFF.